These 15 T cell receptor beta chains share one sample of origin, sequenced in a study of blood T cell repertoires in COVID-19. Sequencing used immunoSEQ multiplex PCR; TCRdb keeps in-frame clones, though not all of them. Among about 59,000 clones listed, roughly 80% were seen once. The sample was peripheral blood. The receptors were sampled from a human donor in a cohort sampled during active COVID-19.

The chain combines TRBV19 with TRBJ1-1, with a tentative D call TRBD1 (5 bases). The CDR3 loop spans 11 amino acids. The V gene's germline CDR1 is LNHDA and CDR2 SQIVND (reference sequence). Between the trimmed V and J ends, which lost 4 bases and 7 bases, there was a span of 7 bases. The CDR3 coding sequence is TGTGCCAGTAGTACGGGGGTTGAAGCTTTCTTT. Translation gives CASSTGVEAFF.

The J gene is TRBJ1-4, the V gene TRBV2; 8 bases align to TRBD1. There are 14 residues in the CDR3. Germline V gives CDR1 SNHLY, CDR2 FYNNEI. The trim removed 7 bases at V and 5 bases at J, leaving 6 bases unmatched. The DNA for the CDR3 is TGTGCCAGCACCTCCAGGGGGCGAAATGAAAAACTGTTTTTT. This codes for CASTSRGRNEKLFF.

This chain links TRBV7-6 with TRBJ1-1; 11 nucleotides line up with TRBD1. J lost 2 bases, V lost 8 bases, and 10 bases had no gene match. The CDR3 consists of 16 residues. Germline CDR1 and CDR2: SGHVS and FNYEAQ. The CDR3: CASGPRTGGGNTEAFF. The DNA of the CDR3 is TGTGCCAGCGGACCCCGGACAGGGGGCGGTAACACTGAAGCTTTCTTT.

The chain has TRBV19 and TRBJ2-3, with TRBD2 as a possible D gene (6 bases). The CDR3 has 17 amino acids. Germline values: CDR1 LNHDA, CDR2 SQIVND (reference sequence). V lost 7 bases and J 1 base, leaving 21 bases between the germline ends. The DNA for the CDR3 is TGTGCCAGTACAGGTTATCAGACTAGTAATGGCACAGATACGCAGTATTTT. It is translated as CASTGYQTSNGTDTQYF.

The genes are TRBV7-9 and TRBJ2-7, with D perhaps matching TRBD2 (5 bases). Germline values: CDR1 SEHNR, CDR2 FQNEAQ (reference sequence). This CDR3 is built from 12 residues. V shed 5 bases and J shed 6 bases, with 11 bases lying between them. CDR3 DNA sequence: TGTGCCAGCAGCCTTGCTGCGGGCGAGCAGTACTTC. Its protein is CASSLAAGEQYF.

CDR3 in DNA: TGTGCCAGTATGTTGACTAGCGGGAGGTCTAATGAGCAGTTCTTC. Its protein product is CASMLTSGRSNEQFF. The J gene is TRBJ2-1, the V gene TRBV19; 13 positions agree with TRBD2. Per the germline V gene, CDR1 is LNHDA and CDR2 is SQIVND (reference sequence). This CDR3 has 15 residues. V trimming: 7 bases; J trimming: 7 bases; junction bases outside the gene matches: 7.

This rearrangement joins TRBV28 to TRBJ1-2, with a weak D call TRBD1 (6 bases). Looked up from germline, CDR1 is MDHEN and CDR2 is SYDVKM. This CDR3 has 12 residues. V lost 10 bases, J lost 7 bases, and 16 bases lay in between. CDR3 bases: TGTGCCATCATGTCCCAGGGGTCTGGCTACACCTTC. Its protein product is CAIMSQGSGYTF.

The rearrangement uses TRBV6-6 and TRBJ2-5; 10 bases fit TRBD2. This CDR3 is 15 amino acids long. The junction had 4 bases not matched to a gene; V was cut back by 4 bases and J by 2 bases. Germline V gives CDR1 MNHNY, CDR2 SVGAGI (reference sequence). The CDR3 loop reads CASSSVAGGQETQYF. The CDR3 DNA is TGTGCCAGCAGTTCCGTAGCGGGAGGTCAAGAGACCCAGTACTTC.

This clone was counted a few times. The rearrangement uses TRBV20-1 and TRBJ2-7; 8 bases map to TRBD1. V shed 3 bases, J shed 3 bases, and the junction held 7 bases outside the gene matches. The V gene's germline CDR1 is DFQATT and CDR2 SNEGSKA (reference sequence). The CDR3 spans 14 residues. The chain's CDR3 is CSASKRDRLYEQYF. In DNA form, the CDR3 reads TGCAGTGCTAGTAAAAGGGACAGGCTCTACGAGCAGTACTTC.

This chain joins TRBV28 and TRBJ1-1, with 7 bases matching TRBD1. Trimming removed 5 bases from V and 1 base from J; junction bases left unmatched: 4. This CDR3 is 14 amino acids long. CDR1 is MDHEN and CDR2 is SYDVKM in the germline V gene. This chain's CDR3 is CASSPTGPNTEAFF. The DNA for the CDR3 is TGTGCCAGCAGTCCGACAGGGCCGAACACTGAAGCTTTCTTT.

The chain employs TRBV5-1 and TRBJ2-5; D not resolved. Germline CDR1 and CDR2: SGHRS and YFSETQ. CDR3 size: 12 residues. V was shortened by 2 bases and J by 2 bases, with 4 bases between the two germline ends. This CDR3 is CASSFLQETQYF. DNA for the CDR3: TGCGCCAGCAGCTTCTTACAAGAGACCCAGTACTTC.

The chain employs TRBV4-3 and TRBJ2-1, with a tentative D call TRBD2 (7 bases). The CDR3 spans 21 residues. V was trimmed by 5 bases and J by 0 bases, leaving 29 bases between them. CDR1 and CDR2 (germline): LGHNA, YSLEER. CDR3 region: CASSGAGGGKAGLSSYNEQFF. The CDR3, as DNA: TGCGCCAGCAGCGGTGCAGGCGGGGGCAAAGCGGGCCTTAGCTCCTACAATGAGCAGTTCTTC.

The chain has TRBV24-1 and TRBJ2-2, with D maybe TRBD2 (5 bases). CDR1 and CDR2 (germline): KGHDR, SFDVKD. V lost 1 base and J 9 bases, leaving 8 bases between the germline ends. There are 13 residues in the CDR3. The CDR3 region has the DNA TGTGCCACCAGTGATTTAAGCGGATGGGAGCTGTTTTTT. Its translation is CATSDLSGWELFF.

This rearrangement joins TRBV5-5 to TRBJ1-3, with D perhaps TRBD1 (6 bases). The CDR3 extends over 14 amino acids. Germline V CDR1 and CDR2: SGHKS, YYEKEE (reference sequence). V lost 3 bases and J 2 bases, leaving 9 bases between the germline ends. CDR3 in DNA: TGTGCCAGCAGCTCCCCAGGGGCTGGAAACACCATATATTTT. Its protein is CASSSPGAGNTIYF.

CDR3 sequence reads: CASSNPGTGMYEQYF. DNA of the CDR3: TGTGCCAGCAGCAACCCCGGGACAGGTATGTACGAGCAGTACTTC. The chain recombines TRBV21-1 with TRBJ2-7; TRBD1, the table's D call, was not compared with the DNA. TRBV21-1 is assigned pseudogene status. The CDR3 sequence is 15 residues long.